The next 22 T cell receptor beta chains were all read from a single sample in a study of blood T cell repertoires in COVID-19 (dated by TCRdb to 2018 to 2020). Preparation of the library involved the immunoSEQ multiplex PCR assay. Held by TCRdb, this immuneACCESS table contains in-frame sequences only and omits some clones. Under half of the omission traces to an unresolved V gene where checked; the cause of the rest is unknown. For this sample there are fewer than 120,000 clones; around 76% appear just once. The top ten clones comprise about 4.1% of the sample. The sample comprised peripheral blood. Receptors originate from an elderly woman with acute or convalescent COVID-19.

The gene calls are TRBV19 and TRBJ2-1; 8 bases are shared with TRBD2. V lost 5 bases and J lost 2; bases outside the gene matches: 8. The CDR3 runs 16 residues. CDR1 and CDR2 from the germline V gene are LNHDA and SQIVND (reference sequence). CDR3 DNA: TGTGCCAGTAGTCTGAATAGCGGGGCGACCTACAATGAGCAGTTCTTC. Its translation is CASSLNSGATYNEQFF.

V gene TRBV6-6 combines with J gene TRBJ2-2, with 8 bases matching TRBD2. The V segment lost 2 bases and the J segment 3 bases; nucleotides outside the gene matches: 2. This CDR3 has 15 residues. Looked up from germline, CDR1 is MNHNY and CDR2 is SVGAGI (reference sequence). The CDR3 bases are TGTGCCAGCAGTTACATTAGCGGGGACACCGGGGAGCTGTTTTTT. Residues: CASSYISGDTGELFF.

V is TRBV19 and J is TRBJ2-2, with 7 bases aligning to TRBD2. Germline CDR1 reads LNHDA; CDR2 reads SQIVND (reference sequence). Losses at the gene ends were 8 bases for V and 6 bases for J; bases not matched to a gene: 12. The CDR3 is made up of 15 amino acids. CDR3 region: CASYRGSFSSGELFF. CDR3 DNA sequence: TGTGCCAGTTACCGCGGGAGTTTCTCTTCCGGGGAGCTGTTTTTT.

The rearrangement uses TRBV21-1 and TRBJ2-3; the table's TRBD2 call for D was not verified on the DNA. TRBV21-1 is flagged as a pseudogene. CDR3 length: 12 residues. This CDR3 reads CASSSSPDTQYF. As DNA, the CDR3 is TGTGCCAGCAGCAGTAGCCCCGATACGCAGTATTTT.

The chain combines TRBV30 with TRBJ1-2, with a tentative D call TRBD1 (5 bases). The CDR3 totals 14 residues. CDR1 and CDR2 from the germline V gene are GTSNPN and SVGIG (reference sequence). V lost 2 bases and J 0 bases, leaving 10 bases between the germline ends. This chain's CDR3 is CAWSSLQANYGYTF. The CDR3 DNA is TGTGCCTGGAGTTCACTACAGGCTAACTATGGCTACACCTTC.

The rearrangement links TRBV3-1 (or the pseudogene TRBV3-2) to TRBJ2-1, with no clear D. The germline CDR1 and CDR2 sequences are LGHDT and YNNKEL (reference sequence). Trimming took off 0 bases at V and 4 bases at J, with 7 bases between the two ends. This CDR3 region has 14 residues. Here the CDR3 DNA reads TGTGCCAGCAGCCAAGACAGGCTGTACAATGAGCAGTTCTTC. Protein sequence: CASSQDRLYNEQFF.

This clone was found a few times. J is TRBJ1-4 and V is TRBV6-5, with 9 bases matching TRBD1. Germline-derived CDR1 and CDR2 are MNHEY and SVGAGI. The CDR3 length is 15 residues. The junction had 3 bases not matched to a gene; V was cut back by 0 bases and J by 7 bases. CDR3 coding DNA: TGTGCCAGCAGTTACTCCCGGGACAGGGTTGAAAAACTGTTTTTT. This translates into CASSYSRDRVEKLFF.

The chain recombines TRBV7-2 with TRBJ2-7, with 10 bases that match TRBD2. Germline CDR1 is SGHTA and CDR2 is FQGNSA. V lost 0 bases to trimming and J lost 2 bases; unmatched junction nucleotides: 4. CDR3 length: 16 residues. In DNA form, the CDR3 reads TGTGCCAGCAGCTTAGCGATAGCGGGAGGCACCTACGAGCAGTACTTC. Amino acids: CASSLAIAGGTYEQYF.

The CDR3 DNA is TGTGCCAGTAGTAGGGACAACTCTTATCAGCCCCAGCATTTT. The encoded protein is CASSRDNSYQPQHF. The chain is built from TRBV19 and TRBJ1-5, with D perhaps TRBD1 (6 bases). The CDR3 runs to 14 residues. Germline-derived CDR1 and CDR2 are LNHDA and SQIVND (reference sequence). The V end was cut by 4 bases, the J end by 5 bases, with 12 bases between.

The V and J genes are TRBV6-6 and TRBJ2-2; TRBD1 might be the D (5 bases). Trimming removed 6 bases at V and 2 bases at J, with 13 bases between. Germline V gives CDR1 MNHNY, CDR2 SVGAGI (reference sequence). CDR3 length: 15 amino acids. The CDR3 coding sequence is TGTGCCAGCAGAGGGGCCGCACAAAACACCGGGGAGCTGTTTTTT. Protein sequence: CASRGAAQNTGELFF.

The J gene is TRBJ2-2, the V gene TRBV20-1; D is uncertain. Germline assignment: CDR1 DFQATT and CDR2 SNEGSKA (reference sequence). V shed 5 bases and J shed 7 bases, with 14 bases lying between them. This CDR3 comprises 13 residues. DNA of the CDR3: TGCAGTGCTGGTGGGCAGGCCAACGGGGAGCTGTTTTTT. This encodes CSAGGQANGELFF.

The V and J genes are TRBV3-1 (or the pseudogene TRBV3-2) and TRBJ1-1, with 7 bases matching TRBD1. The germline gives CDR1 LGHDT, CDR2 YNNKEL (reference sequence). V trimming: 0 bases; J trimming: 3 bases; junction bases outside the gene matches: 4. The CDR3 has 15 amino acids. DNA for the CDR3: TGTGCCAGCAGCCAAGATGGGCAGGGGGACACTGAAGCTTTCTTT. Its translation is CASSQDGQGDTEAFF.

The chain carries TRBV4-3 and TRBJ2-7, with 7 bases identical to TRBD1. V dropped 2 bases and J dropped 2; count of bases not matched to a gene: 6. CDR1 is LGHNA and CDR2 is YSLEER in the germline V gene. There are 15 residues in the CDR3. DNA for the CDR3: TGCGCCAGCAGCCAAAGTTACGGGACAGCCTACGAGCAGTACTTC. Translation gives CASSQSYGTAYEQYF.

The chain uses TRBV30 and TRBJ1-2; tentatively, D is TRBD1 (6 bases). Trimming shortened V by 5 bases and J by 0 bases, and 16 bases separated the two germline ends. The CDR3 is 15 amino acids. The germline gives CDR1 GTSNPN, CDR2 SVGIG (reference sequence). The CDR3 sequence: CAWGKRTAANYGYTF. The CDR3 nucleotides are TGTGCCTGGGGAAAAAGGACAGCCGCTAACTATGGCTACACCTTC. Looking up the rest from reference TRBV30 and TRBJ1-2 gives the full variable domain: SQTIHQWPATLVQPVGSPLSLECTVEGTSNPNLYWYRQAAGRGLQLLFYSVGIGQISSEVPQNLSASRPQDRQFILSSKKLLLSDSGFYLCAWGKRTAANYGYTFGSGTRLTVV.

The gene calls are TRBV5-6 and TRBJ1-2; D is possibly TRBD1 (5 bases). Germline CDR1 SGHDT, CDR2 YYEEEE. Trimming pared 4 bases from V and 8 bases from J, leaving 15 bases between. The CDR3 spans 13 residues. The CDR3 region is CASSPREVAGYTF. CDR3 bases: TGTGCCAGCAGCCCCAGGGAGGTTGCGGGCTACACCTTC.

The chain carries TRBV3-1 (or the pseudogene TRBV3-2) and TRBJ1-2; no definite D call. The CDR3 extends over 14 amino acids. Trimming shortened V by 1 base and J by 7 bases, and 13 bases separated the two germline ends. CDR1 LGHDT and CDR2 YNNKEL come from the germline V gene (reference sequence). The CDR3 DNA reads TGTGCCAGCAGCCAAGGGTCCTCGGCGGTTGGCTACACCTTC. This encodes CASSQGSSAVGYTF.

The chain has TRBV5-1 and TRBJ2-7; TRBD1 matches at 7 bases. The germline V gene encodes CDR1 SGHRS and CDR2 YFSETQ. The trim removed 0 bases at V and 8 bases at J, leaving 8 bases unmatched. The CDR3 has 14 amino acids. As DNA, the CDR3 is TGCGCCAGCAGCTTGGAAGACAGGGATAGGAAGCAGTACTTC. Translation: CASSLEDRDRKQYF.

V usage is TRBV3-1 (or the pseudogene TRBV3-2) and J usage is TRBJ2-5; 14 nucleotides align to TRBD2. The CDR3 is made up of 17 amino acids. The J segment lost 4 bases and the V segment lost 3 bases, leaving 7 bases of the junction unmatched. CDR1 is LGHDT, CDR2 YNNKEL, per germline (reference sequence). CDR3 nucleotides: TGTGCCAGCAGCCAGGGGACTAGCGGGAGTCTGGGAGAGACCCAGTACTTC. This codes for CASSQGTSGSLGETQYF.

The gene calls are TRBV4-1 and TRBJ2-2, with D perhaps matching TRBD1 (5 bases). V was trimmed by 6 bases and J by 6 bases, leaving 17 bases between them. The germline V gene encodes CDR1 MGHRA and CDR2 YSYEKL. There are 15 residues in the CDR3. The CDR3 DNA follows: TGCGCCAGCAGTTTACAGGACACCATCCCCGGGGAGCTGTTTTTT. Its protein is CASSLQDTIPGELFF.

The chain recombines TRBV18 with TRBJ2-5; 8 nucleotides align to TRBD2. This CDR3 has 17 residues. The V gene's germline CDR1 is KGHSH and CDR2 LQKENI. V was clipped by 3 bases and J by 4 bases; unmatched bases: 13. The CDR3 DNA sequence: TGTGCCAGCTCACCGTCTGCTGGAGCGGGAGTAGGAGAGACCCAGTACTTC. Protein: CASSPSAGAGVGETQYF.

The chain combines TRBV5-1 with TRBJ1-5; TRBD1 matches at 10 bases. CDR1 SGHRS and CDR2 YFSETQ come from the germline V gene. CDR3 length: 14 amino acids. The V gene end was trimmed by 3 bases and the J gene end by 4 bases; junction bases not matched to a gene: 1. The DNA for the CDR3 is TGCGCCAGCAGCTGGACAGGGGGAAATCAGCCCCAGCATTTT. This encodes CASSWTGGNQPQHF.

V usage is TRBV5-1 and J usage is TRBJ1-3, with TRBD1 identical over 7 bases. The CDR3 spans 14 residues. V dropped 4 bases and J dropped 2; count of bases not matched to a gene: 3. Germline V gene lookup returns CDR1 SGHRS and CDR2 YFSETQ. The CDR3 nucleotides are TGCGCCAGCAGCCAAGACAGGGCTGGAAACACCATATATTTT. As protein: CASSQDRAGNTIYF.